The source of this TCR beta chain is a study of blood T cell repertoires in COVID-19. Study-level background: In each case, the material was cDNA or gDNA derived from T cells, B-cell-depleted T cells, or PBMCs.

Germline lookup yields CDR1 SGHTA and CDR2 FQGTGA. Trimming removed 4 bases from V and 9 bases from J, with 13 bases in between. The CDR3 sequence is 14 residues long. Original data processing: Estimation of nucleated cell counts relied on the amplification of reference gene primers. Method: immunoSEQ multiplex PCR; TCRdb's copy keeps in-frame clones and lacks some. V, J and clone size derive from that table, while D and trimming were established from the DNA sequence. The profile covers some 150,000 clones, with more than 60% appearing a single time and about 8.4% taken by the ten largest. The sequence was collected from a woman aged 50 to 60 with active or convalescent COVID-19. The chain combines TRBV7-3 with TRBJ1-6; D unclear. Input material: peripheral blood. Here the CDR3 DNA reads TGTGCCAGCAGCTCCGGGTCCCCGGGTTCACCCCTCCACTTT. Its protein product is CASSSGSPGSPLHF.